This T cell receptor (beta chain) was captured by sequencing in a study of CD4 T cells in relation to SARS-CoV-2 and coronaviruses. Study information: TCR beta CDR3s were sequenced after 10-day antigen culture of PBMCs. No peptide or an HIV-1 Nef peptide pool served as negative control.

A note on this clone: What it binds is not known.

The unexposed donors gave CD4+ T cells in about 2010-2019, prior to COVID-19. Isolation of CD4+ T cells took place after nine to ten days in culture. Cells permitting, SARS-CoV-2 S/N and four cold-coronavirus spikes were tested on unexposed-donor CD4+ T cells. The CDR3 covers 13 residues. Trimming left V 3 bases short and J 4 bases short, with 7 bases between. Libraries were prepared by immunoSEQ multiplex PCR; TCRdb keeps only in-frame clonotypes and omits some of them. The sample comprises about 19,000 clones, about 80% of which are singletons, and roughly 25% rests with the top ten. Material: CD4+ T cells from PBMCs, cultured in vitro. The sequence was obtained from a human donor in good health. This chain joins TRBV12-3 or TRBV12-4 and TRBJ1-3; D is uncertain. The CDR3 reads CASSFAPGNTIYF. CDR3 bases: TGTGCCAGCAGTTTTGCCCCGGGAAACACCATATATTTT.